Listed here are 19 T cell receptor beta chains from one sample, sequenced in a study of blood T cell repertoires in COVID-19. Assay used: immunoSEQ multiplex PCR; TCRdb lists only in-frame clones, some missing. Among some 260,000 clones, over 70% were seen once, and the ten largest hold about 9.4%. Sequencing was carried out using peripheral blood. The receptor source for this set is a woman aged 70-85 years with COVID-19, enrolled during active disease.

This clone occurred once. V gene TRBV29-1 combines with J gene TRBJ1-5, with 9 bases matching TRBD1. The germline V gene has CDR1 SQVTM and CDR2 ANQGSEA. J gave up 7 bases and V 6 bases, and 7 bases lay outside the gene matches. The CDR3 runs 13 residues. CDR3 DNA: TGCAGCGTACGACAGGGGGGAGGGCAGCCCCAGCATTTT. Its translation: CSVRQGGGQPQHF. Full variable domain (remainder filled in from reference TRBV29-1 and TRBJ1-5): SAVISQKPSRDICQRGTSLTIQCQVDSQVTMMFWYRQQPGQSLTLIATANQGSEATYESGFVIDKFPISRPNLTFSTLTVSNMSPEDSSIYLCSVRQGGGQPQHFGDGTRLSIL.

The chain recombines TRBV7-8 with TRBJ2-7; 7 nucleotides match TRBD1. Per germline, CDR1 SGHVS and CDR2 FQNEAQ. The CDR3 spans 15 residues. With V trimmed by 2 bases and J by 5 bases, 9 bases remained unmatched. The DNA for the CDR3 is TGTGCCAGCAGCTTATACAGGGGATCGGGCAACGAGCAGTACTTC. Amino acids: CASSLYRGSGNEQYF.

The chain uses TRBV5-6 and TRBJ2-3; D not certain. The CDR3 is 13 amino acids. From germline, CDR1 is SGHDT and CDR2 YYEEEE. Deletions cut 4 bases from V and 5 bases from J, with 11 bases between. The CDR3 DNA is TGTGCCAGCAGCCTGGATTTCGGAGATACGCAGTATTTT. This sequence encodes CASSLDFGDTQYF. The whole variable domain, filled in from reference TRBV5-6 and TRBJ2-3, reads DAGVTQSPTHLIKTRGQQVTLRCSPKSGHDTVSWYQQALGQGPQFIFQYYEEEERQRGNFPDRFSGHQFPNYSSELNVNALLLGDSALYLCASSLDFGDTQYFGPGTRLTVL.

In nucleotides, the CDR3 is TGTGCCAGCAGCTCACTAGCGGGAGGCTACAATGAGCAGTTCTTC. Protein sequence: CASSSLAGGYNEQFF. The chain links TRBV11-2 to TRBJ2-1, with TRBD2 matching 12 bases. J gave up 3 bases and V 4 bases, and 1 base lay outside the gene matches. This CDR3 contains 15 residues. From germline, CDR1 is SGHAT and CDR2 FQNNGV.

Details on this clone: The germline gene is not matched at one end of the junction; a read error may be the cause. CDR3 residues: CASSPPPSGSFHRGAVF. The CDR3 DNA is TGCGCCAGCAGCCCCCCCCCTAGCGGGAGCTTTCACCGGGGAGCTGTTTTT. This chain uses TRBV4-1 with TRBJ2-2, with TRBD2 matching over 10 bases. Germline values: CDR1 MGHRA, CDR2 YSYEKL. The CDR3 loop spans 17 amino acids.

This chain uses TRBV5-6 with TRBJ1-1; 10 bases are shared with TRBD1. With V trimmed by 0 bases and J by 2 bases, 10 bases remained unmatched. The CDR3 spans 18 residues. CDR1 and CDR2 (germline): SGHDT, YYEEEE. The CDR3 coding sequence is TGTGCCAGCAGCTTGGTCCTGGGACAGGGGAAAGACAACACTGAAGCTTTCTTT. Translation gives CASSLVLGQGKDNTEAFF.

The sample holds a few counts of this clone. The genes are TRBV7-9 and TRBJ2-5; TRBD1 might be the D (6 bases). This CDR3 has 13 amino acids. Germline lookup yields CDR1 SEHNR and CDR2 FQNEAQ (reference sequence). The V and J ends lost 5 bases and 1 base respectively, with 8 bases between them. The CDR3 loop reads CASSQTGQETQYF. The CDR3 bases are TGTGCCAGCAGCCAGACAGGCCAAGAGACCCAGTACTTC. Drawing the rest from reference TRBV7-9 and TRBJ2-5, the complete variable domain is DTGVSQNPRHKITKRGQNVTFRCDPISEHNRLYWYRQTLGQGPEFLTYFQNEAQLEKSRLLSDRFSAERPKGSFSTLEIQRTEQGDSAMYLCASSQTGQETQYFGPGTRLLVL.

A remark on this clone: This CDR3 is also generated by other DNA sequences in the sample. For the CDR3, the DNA is TGTGCCAGTAGCATTACAGGGGCAAATCAGCCCCAGCATTTT. As protein: CASSITGANQPQHF. This sequence joins TRBV19 and TRBJ1-5; TRBD1 matches 7 bases. The ends lost 6 bases at V and 4 bases at J; junction bases unmatched: 6. The CDR3 contains 14 residues. CDR1 is LNHDA, CDR2 SQIVND, per germline (reference sequence). The full variable domain, with the rest looked up from reference TRBV19 and TRBJ1-5, is DGGITQSPKYLFRKEGQNVTLSCEQNLNHDAMYWYRQDPGQGLRLIYYSQIVNDFQKGDIAEGYSVSREKKESFPLTVTSAQKNPTAFYLCASSITGANQPQHFGDGTRLSIL.

The chain links TRBV5-6 to TRBJ2-1, with no clear D. V was trimmed by 1 base and J by 4 bases, leaving 6 bases between them. Germline V lookup: CDR1 SGHDT, CDR2 YYEEEE. The CDR3 spans 13 residues. CDR3 sequence: CASSLILYNEQFF. The CDR3 bases are TGTGCCAGCAGCTTGATACTTTACAATGAGCAGTTCTTC. Filled out from reference TRBV5-6 and TRBJ2-1, the complete variable domain reads DAGVTQSPTHLIKTRGQQVTLRCSPKSGHDTVSWYQQALGQGPQFIFQYYEEEERQRGNFPDRFSGHQFPNYSSELNVNALLLGDSALYLCASSLILYNEQFFGPGTRLTVL.

The V call is TRBV7-3, the J call TRBJ1-1, with TRBD1 as a possible D gene (5 bases). V shed 1 base and J shed 3 bases, with 12 bases lying between them. In germline, CDR1 is SGHTA, CDR2 FQGTGA. The CDR3 is 15 amino acids. The CDR3 DNA follows: TGTGCCAGCAGCTTAAGAGCAGGGTCGGACACTGAAGCTTTCTTT. Translating gives CASSLRAGSDTEAFF.

The chain has TRBV20-1 and TRBJ2-2, with a weak D call TRBD2 (6 bases). Germline-derived CDR1 and CDR2 are DFQATT and SNEGSKA (reference sequence). The V and J ends lost 3 bases and 4 bases respectively, with 15 bases between them. This CDR3 is built from 15 residues. The CDR3: CSASFPGSGTGELFF. CDR3 bases: TGCAGTGCTAGTTTCCCCGGGAGTGGCACCGGGGAGCTGTTTTTT.

This chain links TRBV9 with TRBJ1-2, with 7 bases lining up with TRBD1. The V and J ends lost 4 bases and 7 bases, in that order; junction bases with no gene match: 16. The CDR3 extends over 16 amino acids. The germline gives CDR1 SGDLS, CDR2 YYNGEE. CDR3 in DNA: TGTGCCAGCAGCCCAGTCATAGGGGGCCGAGAGGGTGGCTACACCTTC. Translated, it gives CASSPVIGGREGGYTF.

V gene TRBV19 combines with J gene TRBJ2-7; D is unclear. The germline gives CDR1 LNHDA, CDR2 SQIVND (reference sequence). Trimming pared 5 bases from V and 4 bases from J, leaving 15 bases between. CDR3 length equals 14 residues. The CDR3 bases are TGTGCCAGTAGTCGTTCCCTAAGTGCATACGAGCAGTACTTC. Its translation is CASSRSLSAYEQYF.

Only one count was recorded for this clone. The chain has TRBV6-2 or TRBV6-3 and TRBJ2-4; D uncertain. The V end lost 2 bases, the J end lost 5 bases, and 7 bases lay between the germline ends. The length of the CDR3 is 13 residues. The germline V gene encodes CDR1 MNHEY and CDR2 SVGEGT. The CDR3 DNA reads as TGTGCCAGCAGTTACCCCACACAAAACATTCAGTACTTC. Its protein is CASSYPTQNIQYF.

The V gene is TRBV7-2, the J gene TRBJ2-3, with D possibly TRBD1 on 5 matching bases. The CDR3 runs to 15 residues. The germline gives CDR1 SGHTA, CDR2 FQGNSA. Trimming left V 1 base short and J 2 bases short, with 10 bases between. DNA of the CDR3: TGTGCCAGCAGCTTAGTGGCAGGGTCCACAGATACGCAGTATTTT. Translation gives CASSLVAGSTDTQYF.

This sequence joins TRBV12-3 or TRBV12-4 and TRBJ1-2; 7 bases line up with TRBD1. V was clipped by 5 bases and J by 4 bases; unmatched bases: 4. The CDR3 length is 13 residues. CDR3 sequence reads: CASSPGQAYGYTF. The CDR3 DNA follows: TGTGCCAGCAGTCCCGGACAGGCCTATGGCTACACCTTC.

The chain carries TRBV2 and TRBJ1-1; D uncertain. Looked up from germline, CDR1 is SNHLY and CDR2 is FYNNEI. V dropped 0 bases and J dropped 10 bases, with 18 bases sitting between them. The CDR3 extends over 15 amino acids. In DNA form, the CDR3 reads TGTGCCAGCAGTGAAGCGAGTCAGTCAGAGGGCCGAGCTTTCTTT. This sequence encodes CASSEASQSEGRAFF.

This sequence joins TRBV10-1 and TRBJ1-6, with D uncertain. The V end lost 7 bases, the J end lost 9 bases, and 10 bases lay between the germline ends. CDR1 and CDR2 (germline): WNHNN, SYGVQD (reference sequence). CDR3 length: 12 residues. Here the CDR3 reads CASTPTRSPLHF. CDR3 DNA sequence: TGCGCCAGCACCCCGACACGTTCACCCCTCCACTTT.

The V call is TRBV7-9, the J call TRBJ1-6; 9 bases match TRBD1. The J segment lost 7 bases and the V segment lost 5 bases, leaving 9 bases of the junction unmatched. CDR3 size: 16 residues. Germline V gives CDR1 SEHNR, CDR2 FQNEAQ (reference sequence). DNA of the CDR3: TGTGCCAGCAGCCCCCGGGACAGGGTAGGAAATTCACCCCTCCACTTT. The encoded protein is CASSPRDRVGNSPLHF.